This T cell receptor beta chain was obtained from a study of blood T cells in healthy people across ages. The CDR3 consists of 14 residues. CDR1 is SGHDN and CDR2 is FVKESK in the germline V gene. V was clipped by 4 bases and J by 6 bases, with 16 bases between them. For the second PCR, which ran for 7 to 11 cycles, a sample-barcoded 5' primer and a J-beta primer mix were used. Sequencing yielded, for each sample, at least 2.5 million paired-end reads carrying CDR3. TCRdb passed the 5' RACE reads through MiXCR, listing each CDR3 protein once. Here the sample spans roughly 550,000 distinct CDR3 sequences, 24% being singletons. The extraction recovered at least 5 micrograms of total RNA per sample. This clonotype has a handful of counts. Antigen specificity is unknown. Notes on the study in general: Whereas aged donors had fewer naive CD4+ cells, long-lived donors had more of them and higher diversity. The study could not conclusively compare naive and antigen-experienced cells, given its unsorted PBMCs.

This sample was shared with a second study, whose subject was T cells of mothers and their children.

The sample was blood. The TCR was taken from a boy aged 10-17 years in good health. This chain connects TRBV14 to TRBJ2-7; D unclear. The CDR3 region is CASSLLDDVGEQYF. CDR3 coding DNA: TGTGCCAGCAGCCTCCTCGACGATGTCGGCGAGCAGTACTTC.